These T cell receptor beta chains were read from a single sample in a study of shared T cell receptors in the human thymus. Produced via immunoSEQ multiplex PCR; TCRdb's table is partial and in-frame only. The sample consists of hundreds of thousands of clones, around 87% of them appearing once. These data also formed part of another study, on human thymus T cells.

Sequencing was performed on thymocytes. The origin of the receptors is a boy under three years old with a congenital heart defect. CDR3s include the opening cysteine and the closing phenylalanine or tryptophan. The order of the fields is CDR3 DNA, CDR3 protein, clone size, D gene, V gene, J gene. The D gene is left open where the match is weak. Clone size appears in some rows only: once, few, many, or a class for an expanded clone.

CDR3 DNA: TGTGCCAGCAGCCAACCGGGACTAGCCCACGAGCAGTACTTC
CDR3 protein: CASSQPGLAHEQYF
clone size: .
D gene: TRBD2
V gene: TRBV11-3
J gene: TRBJ2-7

CDR3 DNA: TGTGCCAGCAAGGGTACCCCGGGGACAGGGGAAGAGACCCAGTACTTC
CDR3 protein: CASKGTPGTGEETQYF
clone size: .
D gene: TRBD1
V gene: TRBV27
J gene: TRBJ2-5

CDR3 DNA: TGTGCCAGCAGCTTTGCAGGGTTCGTAGCCAAAAACATTCAGTACTTC
CDR3 protein: CASSFAGFVAKNIQYF
clone size: .
D gene: .
V gene: TRBV11-2
J gene: TRBJ2-4

CDR3 DNA: TGTGCCTGGAGGCCGGGAGACACCGGGGAGTTGTTTTTT
CDR3 protein: CAWRPGDTGELFF
clone size: .
D gene: .
V gene: TRBV30
J gene: TRBJ2-2

CDR3 DNA: TGCGCCAGCAGCTCGGTGGCGGGGAACTACAATGAGCAGTTCTTC
CDR3 protein: CASSSVAGNYNEQFF
clone size: .
D gene: .
V gene: TRBV5-1
J gene: TRBJ2-1

CDR3 DNA: TGCAGCGTCCCCGCTAGCGGGACCTTTTACGAGCAGTACTTC
CDR3 protein: CSVPASGTFYEQYF
clone size: once
D gene: TRBD2
V gene: TRBV29-1
J gene: TRBJ2-7

CDR3 DNA: TGTGCCAGCATAACTAGCGGTTACGAGCAGTACTTC
CDR3 protein: CASITSGYEQYF
clone size: few
D gene: TRBD2
V gene: TRBV2
J gene: TRBJ2-7

CDR3 DNA: TGTGCCAGCAGGTTGACTAGGGGACTTCAAGATACGCAGTATTTT
CDR3 protein: CASRLTRGLQDTQYF
clone size: .
D gene: .
V gene: TRBV7-3
J gene: TRBJ2-3

CDR3 DNA: TGTGCCAGCAGCCTTAAGCCGGGTGAACCCTACGAGCAGTACTTC
CDR3 protein: CASSLKPGEPYEQYF
clone size: .
D gene: .
V gene: TRBV13
J gene: TRBJ2-7

CDR3 DNA: TGCGCCAGCGATGACTATCCCAAAGGGGGCGTCTACCAAGAGACCCAGTACTTC
CDR3 protein: CASDDYPKGGVYQETQYF
clone size: .
D gene: TRBD1
V gene: TRBV4-1
J gene: TRBJ2-5

CDR3 DNA: TGCGCCAGCAGCCACGCCGGGACAGTGCAAGAGACCCAGTACTTC
CDR3 protein: CASSHAGTVQETQYF
clone size: .
D gene: TRBD1
V gene: TRBV4-1
J gene: TRBJ2-5

CDR3 DNA: TGCGCCAGCAGCCCGGGGACAGCCCGGAGGGGAGAGACCCAGTACTTC
CDR3 protein: CASSPGTARRGETQYF
clone size: .
D gene: .
V gene: TRBV5-1
J gene: TRBJ2-5

CDR3 DNA: TGTGCCAGCACCCCAGGGGCCATGGCGAAGGAGCAGTACTTC
CDR3 protein: CASTPGAMAKEQYF
clone size: .
D gene: .
V gene: TRBV7-9
J gene: TRBJ2-7

CDR3 DNA: TGTGCCAGCAGCTTACCGAGCTCCTACGAGCAGTACTTC
CDR3 protein: CASSLPSSYEQYF
clone size: .
D gene: .
V gene: TRBV11-2
J gene: TRBJ2-7

CDR3 DNA: TGCGCCAGCGAGGCCGGGACAGGGTACACAGATACGCAGTATTTT
CDR3 protein: CASEAGTGYTDTQYF
clone size: .
D gene: TRBD1
V gene: TRBV5-1
J gene: TRBJ2-3

CDR3 DNA: TGCGCCAGCAGCCCGGGACAGGGAAGTTGGGAGACCCAGTACTTC
CDR3 protein: CASSPGQGSWETQYF
clone size: .
D gene: TRBD1
V gene: TRBV5-1
J gene: TRBJ2-5

CDR3 DNA: TGCGCCAGCAGCCAAGAGGGACAACAGACAGGGAACACTGAAGCTTTCTTT
CDR3 protein: CASSQEGQQTGNTEAFF
clone size: .
D gene: .
V gene: TRBV4-3
J gene: TRBJ1-1

CDR3 DNA: TGCGCCAGCAGCCAAGATCAGATTAACCTAGATACGCAGTATTTT
CDR3 protein: CASSQDQINLDTQYF
clone size: .
D gene: .
V gene: TRBV4-1
J gene: TRBJ2-3

CDR3 DNA: TGCGCCAGCAGTGACCCGGAGGGCCTAGCGGGAGGGGGCGAGCAGTACTTC
CDR3 protein: CASSDPEGLAGGGEQYF
clone size: .
D gene: TRBD2
V gene: TRBV10-1
J gene: TRBJ2-7

CDR3 DNA: TGTGCCAGCAGCCCCCAGGCTAGGGGGGACAGGTATCAGCCCCAGCATTTT
CDR3 protein: CASSPQARGDRYQPQHF
clone size: .
D gene: TRBD1
V gene: TRBV16
J gene: TRBJ1-5

CDR3 DNA: TGCGCCAGCAGCCCTCGGGGAGGGGTCAAAAACATTCAGTACTTC
CDR3 protein: CASSPRGGVKNIQYF
clone size: .
D gene: TRBD2
V gene: TRBV4-1
J gene: TRBJ2-4

CDR3 DNA: TGCGCCAGCAGCCAAGATGAGCCAGGGACTAGCGGGAGGCAGAACGAGCAGTACTTC
CDR3 protein: CASSQDEPGTSGRQNEQYF
clone size: .
D gene: TRBD2
V gene: TRBV4-3
J gene: TRBJ2-7

CDR3 DNA: TGTGCCAGCAGCGTAGGAAGCTCGGTGGATTTT
CDR3 protein: CASSVGSSVDF
clone size: .
D gene: .
V gene: TRBV9
J gene: TRBJ2-3

CDR3 DNA: TGTGCCAGCACCGGACTAGTTAATGAAAGAGGGTACGAGCAGTACTTC
CDR3 protein: CASTGLVNERGYEQYF
clone size: .
D gene: .
V gene: TRBV21-1
J gene: TRBJ2-7

CDR3 DNA: TGTGCCAGCAGTAGAAACTCACTAGCGGGAGGGCCAGAGACCCAGTACTTC
CDR3 protein: CASSRNSLAGGPETQYF
clone size: .
D gene: TRBD2
V gene: TRBV27
J gene: TRBJ2-5

CDR3 DNA: TGTGCCAGCAGCCAACCGGGACAGGGGGCGGTTAATTATGGCTACACCTTC
CDR3 protein: CASSQPGQGAVNYGYTF
clone size: .
D gene: TRBD1
V gene: TRBV5-4
J gene: TRBJ1-2

CDR3 DNA: TGTGCCAGCAGTGAAAGGGGAAGCTCCTACAATGAGCAGTTCTTC
CDR3 protein: CASSERGSSYNEQFF
clone size: .
D gene: .
V gene: TRBV6-4
J gene: TRBJ2-1

CDR3 DNA: TGCGCCAGCCTAGCGGGAGGGCGGGAAGACGGATCCTACAATGAGCAGTTCTTC
CDR3 protein: CASLAGGREDGSYNEQFF
clone size: once
D gene: TRBD2
V gene: TRBV10-2
J gene: TRBJ2-1

CDR3 DNA: TGTGCTAGTGGACTCGTCCCGGGACAGGGAAAGCTGTTTTTT
CDR3 protein: CASGLVPGQGKLFF
clone size: .
D gene: TRBD1
V gene: TRBV12-5
J gene: TRBJ1-4

CDR3 DNA: TGCGCCAGCAGCCAAGGGAGGGACAATGAGCAGTTCTTC
CDR3 protein: CASSQGRDNEQFF
clone size: .
D gene: .
V gene: TRBV4-3
J gene: TRBJ2-1